The 26 T cell receptor beta chains reported below all come from one sample, sequenced in a study of blood T cells in healthy people across ages. Primers used in a second PCR of roughly 6 to 11 cycles were a sample-barcoded 5' primer and a J-beta primer mix. TCRdb used MiXCR to reprocess the 5' RACE reads, holding one entry per CDR3 protein. The data show 800,000 or so distinct CDR3 sequences, about half seen once. The sequenced material came from blood. The receptors were gathered from a man aged 80 or over in good health.

This clonotype was counted ten times or more. The chain is built from TRBV2 and TRBJ2-3; no reliable D call. The CDR3 covers 13 residues. CDR1 and CDR2 from the germline V gene are SNHLY and FYNNEI. V lost 7 bases to trimming and J lost 2 bases, with 10 bases between them. The CDR3 is CASKGEVTDTQYF. The CDR3 bases are TGTGCCAGCAAGGGTGAGGTCACAGATACGCAGTATTTT.

The gene calls are TRBV6-1 and TRBJ2-7; the D gene is possibly TRBD2 (6 bases). Trimming took off 2 bases at V and 0 bases at J, with 8 bases between the two ends. The CDR3 has 14 residues. Germline CDR1 reads MNHNS; CDR2 reads SASEGT. CDR3 nucleotide sequence: TGTGCCAGCAGTGAACACGGGAGCTCCTACGAGCAGTACTTC. It yields the protein CASSEHGSSYEQYF.

V and J are TRBV4-2 and TRBJ1-5, with a possible D match to TRBD1 (5 bases). In germline, CDR1 is LGHNA, CDR2 YNFKEQ. This CDR3 has 14 amino acids. The germline V and J ends were trimmed by 4 bases and 7 bases, with 14 bases remaining between them. The CDR3 loop reads CASSLRTGDQPQHF. DNA of the CDR3: TGTGCCAGCAGCCTCCGGACGGGGGACCAGCCCCAGCATTTT.

This clonotype was counted at least ten times. This CDR3 is CASGSYEQYF. CDR3 nucleotide sequence: TGTGCCAGCGGGTCCTACGAGCAGTACTTC. J is TRBJ2-7 and V is TRBV28; D not resolved. The germline V gene encodes CDR1 MDHEN and CDR2 SYDVKM. The CDR3 runs 10 residues. V lost 8 bases and J 1 base, leaving 3 bases between the germline ends.

Regarding this clonotype: The CDR3 end shows no conserved phenylalanine or tryptophan, and so a read error is likely. The chain couples TRBV20-1 to TRBJ2-7, with 8 bases fitting TRBD1. The last part of the DNA fits TRBJ2-4 better; the J call may be wrong. Germline lookup yields CDR1 DFQATT and CDR2 SNEGSKA (reference sequence). The CDR3 loop spans 15 amino acids. The CDR3 protein is CSASGHRDRINIQYC. In DNA form, the CDR3 reads TGCAGTGCTAGTGGCCACCGGGACAGGATAAACATTCAGTACTGC.

The rearrangement links TRBV5-1 to TRBJ2-7; D is undetermined. The germline CDR1 and CDR2 sequences are SGHRS and YFSETQ. The CDR3 consists of 15 residues. V was pared by 4 bases and J by 3 bases, with 17 bases between. CDR3 sequence reads: CASSRASLGDYEQYF. CDR3 DNA: TGCGCCAGCAGCCGGGCGTCTTTAGGTGACTACGAGCAGTACTTC.

In this sample, this clonotype turned up many times. The CDR3 is CASSLVRGRGRFEETQYF. Written as DNA, the CDR3 is TGTGCCAGCAGCTTAGTTCGGGGCAGGGGGCGATTTGAGGAGACCCAGTACTTC. The chain joins TRBV7-8 to TRBJ2-5, with 8 positions matching TRBD1. V dropped 1 base and J dropped 5; count of bases not matched to a gene: 15. This CDR3 spans 18 amino acids. Germline values: CDR1 SGHVS, CDR2 FQNEAQ. The whole variable domain, filled in from reference TRBV7-8 and TRBJ2-5, reads GAGVSQSPRYKVAKRGQDVALRCDPISGHVSLFWYQQALGQGPEFLTYFQNEAQLDKSGLPSDRFFAERPEGSVSTLKIQRTQQEDSAVYLCASSLVRGRGRFEETQYFGPGTRLLVL.

This sequence joins TRBV15 and TRBJ2-7, with a possible D match to TRBD1 (6 bases). The CDR3 has 13 residues. Deletions cut 3 bases from V and 8 bases from J, with 14 bases between. The germline V gene encodes CDR1 LNHNV and CDR2 YYDKDF (reference sequence). The CDR3 DNA reads as TGTGCCACCAGCAGGACGACAGGTTGTCAGCAGTACTTC. Translated, it gives CATSRTTGCQQYF.

This chain links TRBV20-1 with TRBJ2-3, with D perhaps matching TRBD1 (6 bases). The V end was cut by 0 bases, the J end by 0 bases, with 19 bases between. The germline V gene encodes CDR1 DFQATT and CDR2 SNEGSKA (reference sequence). This CDR3 has 18 residues. The CDR3 DNA sequence: TGCAGTGCTAGAGACCTCGCTTCCGGGACACCCAGCACAGATACGCAGTATTTT. Translation gives CSARDLASGTPSTDTQYF.

The chain is built from TRBV6-2 or TRBV6-3 and TRBJ2-3; 8 nucleotides line up with TRBD2. The germline V gene has CDR1 MNHEY and CDR2 SVGEGT. This CDR3 contains 12 residues. Losses at the gene ends were 7 bases for V and 5 bases for J; bases not matched to a gene: 2. Here the CDR3 reads CASIGGGDTQYF. CDR3 coding DNA: TGTGCCAGCATCGGGGGGGGAGATACGCAGTATTTT.

V is TRBV28 and J is TRBJ2-2; 8 nucleotides match TRBD2. V lost 5 bases to trimming and J lost 8 bases; unmatched junction nucleotides: 25. Germline lookup yields CDR1 MDHEN and CDR2 SYDVKM. This CDR3 contains 20 residues. The CDR3 sequence is CASSPGRTLGLAANRGELFF. In nucleotides, the CDR3 is TGTGCCAGCAGTCCCGGTCGGACCCTAGGACTAGCAGCTAATCGGGGGGAGCTGTTTTTT.

This clonotype has a handful of counts. A much larger clonotype is one base distant, so this may be a read error. The genes are TRBV7-9 and TRBJ2-5, with D unclear. Trimming took 5 bases from V and 11 from J, leaving 18 bases between them. Germline assignment: CDR1 SEHNR and CDR2 FQNEAQ (reference sequence). This CDR3 has 13 residues. In DNA form, the CDR3 reads TGTGCCAGCAGCCCGTTAAATTACGATGAGCAGTACTTC. Encoded protein: CASSPLNYDEQYF.

The V and J genes are TRBV6-2 or TRBV6-3 and TRBJ2-3, with TRBD1 matching 10 bases. Trimming removed 5 bases from V and 4 bases from J; junction bases left unmatched: 6. This CDR3 has 15 residues. Germline CDR1 MNHEY, CDR2 SVGEGT. The CDR3 DNA is TGTGCCAGCAGTCTCGGGACAGGGGAGTCAGATACGCAGTATTTT. Amino acids: CASSLGTGESDTQYF.

The sample holds many counts of this clonotype. This chain links TRBV7-3 with TRBJ2-1; D perhaps matches TRBD2 (6 bases). The CDR3 consists of 16 residues. V gave up 5 bases and J gave up 7 bases, with 21 bases separating them. Germline assignment: CDR1 SGHTA and CDR2 FQGTGA. The CDR3 DNA reads as TGTGCCAGCAGCCTGCAACCAGCATCTCGGGGGAATGAGCAGTTCTTC. Encoded protein: CASSLQPASRGNEQFF.

The V call is TRBV20-1, the J call TRBJ1-2; D gene unclear. CDR1 DFQATT and CDR2 SNEGSKA come from the germline V gene (reference sequence). The CDR3 runs to 11 residues. V shed 7 bases and J shed 1 base, with 7 bases lying between them. CDR3: CSVRINYGYTF. The CDR3 nucleotides are TGCAGTGTCAGGATTAACTATGGCTACACCTTC.

The rearrangement uses TRBV12-3 or TRBV12-4 and TRBJ2-7, with 9 bases aligning to TRBD1. CDR3 length: 18 residues. V gave up 2 bases and J gave up 2 bases; unmatched junction bases: 13. The CDR3 nucleotides are TGTGCCAGCAGTTTACGAGTGGTAGGGACAGGGATCCCCTACGAGCAGTACTTC. Its translation: CASSLRVVGTGIPYEQYF.

This clonotype has only a few counts. The rearrangement uses TRBV12-3 or TRBV12-4 and TRBJ2-3; 9 positions match TRBD1. This CDR3 is 15 amino acids long. With 6 bases clipped from V and 6 bases from J, the junction kept 10 bases outside the gene matches. CDR3 residues: CASRTETGGWDTQYF. The CDR3 nucleotides read TGTGCCAGCAGGACCGAGACAGGGGGGTGGGATACGCAGTATTTT.

On this clonotype: An end of the junction differs from the germline gene, which may be a read error. The CDR3 coding sequence is TGTGCCAGCAGCGCTACTAGCGGGAATACCTACGAGCTGTACTTC. This sequence encodes CASSATSGNTYELYF. The chain recombines TRBV5-5 with TRBJ2-7, with TRBD2 identical over 10 bases. CDR3 length equals 15 residues. Germline values: CDR1 SGHKS, CDR2 YYEKEE (reference sequence). Together with reference TRBV5-5 and TRBJ2-7, the CDR3 gives the full variable domain: DAGVTQSPTHLIKTRGQQVTLRCSPISGHKSVSWYQQVLGQGPQFIFQYYEKEERGRGNFPDRFSARQFPNYSSELNVNALLLGDSALYLCASSATSGNTYELYFGPGTRLTVT.

This clonotype came up many times. CDR3 amino acids: CSVLYSDTQYF. The CDR3, as DNA: TGCAGCGTTTTATACTCAGATACGCAGTATTTT. J is TRBJ2-3 and V is TRBV29-1; unclear D gene. V was clipped by 5 bases and J by 4 bases, with 7 bases between them. Germline CDR1 and CDR2: SQVTM and ANQGSEA. The CDR3 sequence is 11 residues long.

The chain combines TRBV19 with TRBJ2-5; TRBD1 matches 9 bases. The germline V gene encodes CDR1 LNHDA and CDR2 SQIVND (reference sequence). The V gene end was trimmed by 5 bases and the J gene end by 11 bases; junction bases not matched to a gene: 21. The CDR3 is 17 residues long. CDR3 nucleotide sequence: TGTGCCAGTAGTCTCCCCGGAGGGACAGGGAGAATGGATGAGCAGTACTTC. Encoded protein: CASSLPGGTGRMDEQYF.

V gene TRBV28 combines with J gene TRBJ1-6, with D uncertain. The CDR3 sequence is 14 residues long. Germline V gene lookup returns CDR1 MDHEN and CDR2 SYDVKM. Trimming shortened V by 5 bases and J by 1 base, and 6 bases separated the two germline ends. The CDR3 loop is CASSPGSYNSPLHF. CDR3 DNA sequence: TGTGCCAGCAGTCCGGGTTCCTATAATTCACCCCTCCACTTT.

Worth noting for this clonotype: The junction shows a germline mismatch at one end, possibly a read error. This chain connects TRBV7-2 to TRBJ2-7; D is perhaps TRBD1 (5 bases). Judging by the DNA end, TRBJ2-5 fits better; the J call may be wrong. The CDR3 covers 14 residues. The germline gives CDR1 SGHTA, CDR2 FQGNSA. In DNA form, the CDR3 reads TGTGCCAACAGCTTAGGGGCCGATCTACAGACCCAGTACTTC. This encodes CANSLGADLQTQYF.

The gene calls are TRBV3-1 and TRBJ1-2; D not certain. The CDR3 has 14 amino acids. Per the germline V gene, CDR1 is LGHDT and CDR2 is YNNKEL (reference sequence). Trimming removed 1 base from V and 3 bases from J, with 9 bases in between. CDR3 sequence: CASSQVPEHYGYTF. CDR3 nucleotides: TGTGCCAGCAGCCAAGTTCCGGAGCACTATGGCTACACCTTC.

V and J are TRBV19 and TRBJ2-6, with 9 bases aligning to TRBD1. V shed 6 bases, J shed 2 bases, and the junction held 8 bases outside the gene matches. CDR1 LNHDA and CDR2 SQIVND come from the germline V gene (reference sequence). The CDR3 length is 17 residues. In DNA, the CDR3 is TGTGCCAGTAGCAGAACTTGGACAGGGGCTGGGGCCAACGTCCTGACTTTC. The encoded protein is CASSRTWTGAGANVLTF.

The chain couples TRBV29-1 to TRBJ2-6; either TRBD1 or TRBD2 may fit D (5 bases each). CDR1 is SQVTM and CDR2 is ANQGSEA in the germline V gene. CDR3 length: 14 amino acids. Trimming cost V 7 bases and J 4 bases, with 14 bases left between them. In DNA form, the CDR3 reads TGCAGCGCTCCTTGGGGGATCGGGGCCAACGTCCTGACTTTC. It specifies CSAPWGIGANVLTF.

J is TRBJ1-2 and V is TRBV29-1, with D tentatively TRBD1 (6 bases). The ends were cut back, 3 bases at V and 2 bases at J, with 13 bases in the middle. The V gene's germline CDR1 is SQVTM and CDR2 ANQGSEA. This CDR3 is built from 14 residues. The CDR3 nucleotides are TGCAGCGTTGAGGAGACAGGTTTGAACTATGGCTACACCTTC. It translates to CSVEETGLNYGYTF.